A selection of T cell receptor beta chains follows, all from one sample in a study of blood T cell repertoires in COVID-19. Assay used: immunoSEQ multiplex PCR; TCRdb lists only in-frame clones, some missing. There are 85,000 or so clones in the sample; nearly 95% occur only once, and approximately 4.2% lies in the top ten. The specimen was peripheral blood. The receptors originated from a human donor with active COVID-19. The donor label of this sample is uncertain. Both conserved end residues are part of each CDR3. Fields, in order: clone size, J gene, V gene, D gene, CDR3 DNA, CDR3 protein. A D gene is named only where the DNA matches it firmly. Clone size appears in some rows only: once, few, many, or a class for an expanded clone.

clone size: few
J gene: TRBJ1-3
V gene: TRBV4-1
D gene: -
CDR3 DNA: TGCGCCAGCAGCCTCCTTCGGGGAAACACCATATATTTT
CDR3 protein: CASSLLRGNTIYF

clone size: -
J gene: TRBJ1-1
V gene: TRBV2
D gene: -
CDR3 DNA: TGTGCCAGCAGAGCAGGGGCCGGGGACACTGAAGCTTTCTTT
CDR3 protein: CASRAGAGDTEAFF

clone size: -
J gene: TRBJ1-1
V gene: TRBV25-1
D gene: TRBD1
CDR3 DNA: TGTGCCAGCAGTGCCACAAAACAGACAGGGGCTGAAGCTTTCTTT
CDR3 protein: CASSATKQTGAEAFF

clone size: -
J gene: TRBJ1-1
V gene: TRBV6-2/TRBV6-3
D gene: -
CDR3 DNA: TGTGCCAGCAGTTACGGCAGGATACAAGCTTTCTTT
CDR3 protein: CASSYGRIQAFF

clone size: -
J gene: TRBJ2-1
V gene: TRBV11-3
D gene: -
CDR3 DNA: TGTGCCAGCAGCTTAGGGCCAGGGAAGTTCTTC
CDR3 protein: CASSLGPGKFF

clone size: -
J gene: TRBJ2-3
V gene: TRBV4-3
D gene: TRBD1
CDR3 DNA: TGCGCCAGCAGCCAGACCAGGACAGGGACGCAGTATTTT
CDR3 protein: CASSQTRTGTQYF

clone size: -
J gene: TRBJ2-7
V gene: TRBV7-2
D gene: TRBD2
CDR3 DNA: TGTGCCAGCAGCCTTTTAGCGGGGGGCCTTAGCTCCTACGAGCAGTACTTC
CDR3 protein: CASSLLAGGLSSYEQYF

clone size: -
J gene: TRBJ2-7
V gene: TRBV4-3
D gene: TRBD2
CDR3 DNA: TGCGCCAGCAGCCAAGATAGCGGGAGAAGCTCCTACGAGCAGTACTTC
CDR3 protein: CASSQDSGRSSYEQYF

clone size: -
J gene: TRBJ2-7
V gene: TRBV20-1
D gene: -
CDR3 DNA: TGCAGCGCATCGGGGACCTACGAGCAGTACTTC
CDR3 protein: CSASGTYEQYF

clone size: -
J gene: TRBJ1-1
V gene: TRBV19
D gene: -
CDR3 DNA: TGTGCCAGTAGTATAAGAGGACAGTTTAGTGTACGGAACACTGAAGCTTTCTTT
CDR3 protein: CASSIRGQFSVRNTEAFF

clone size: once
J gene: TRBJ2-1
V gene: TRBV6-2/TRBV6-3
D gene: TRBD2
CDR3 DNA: TGTGCCAGCAGTTACTCGAAGCGCGGGAGGCTTCCCATTGGGGAGCAGTTCTTC
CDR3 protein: CASSYSKRGRLPIGEQFF

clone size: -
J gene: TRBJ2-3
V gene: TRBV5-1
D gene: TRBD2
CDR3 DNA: TGCGCCAGCAGCCGAAATGTAGTGAGCGGGGGAGGGGATACGCAGTATTTT
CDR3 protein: CASSRNVVSGGGDTQYF

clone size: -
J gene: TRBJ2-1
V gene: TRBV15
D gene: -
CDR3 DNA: TGTGCCACCAGCGGAGACCGGGACTGGGCCAATGAGCAGTTCTTC
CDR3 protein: CATSGDRDWANEQFF

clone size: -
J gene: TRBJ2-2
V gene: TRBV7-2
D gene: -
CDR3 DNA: TGTGCCAGCAGCTCACAACAGGGTACCGGGGAGCTGTTTTTT
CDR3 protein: CASSSQQGTGELFF

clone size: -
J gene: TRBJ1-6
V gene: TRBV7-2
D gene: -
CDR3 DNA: TGTGCCAGCAGCTTAGACGCGGTCCAAAATTCACCCCTCCACTTT
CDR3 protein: CASSLDAVQNSPLHF

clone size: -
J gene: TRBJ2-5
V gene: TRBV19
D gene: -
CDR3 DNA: TGTGCCAGTAGTATCCCGGGGGTAAAAGAGACCCAGTACTTC
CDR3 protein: CASSIPGVKETQYF

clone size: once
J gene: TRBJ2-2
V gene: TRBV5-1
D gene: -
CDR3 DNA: TGCGCCAGCAGCTTGTCTGCAGCGAACACCGGGGAGCTGTTTTTT
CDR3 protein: CASSLSAANTGELFF

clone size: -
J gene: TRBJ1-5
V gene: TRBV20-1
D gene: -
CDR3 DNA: TGCAGTGCTAGTGGAGAAAATAGCAATCAGCCCCAGCATTTT
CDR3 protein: CSASGENSNQPQHF

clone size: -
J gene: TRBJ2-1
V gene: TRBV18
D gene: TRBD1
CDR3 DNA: TGTGCCAGCTCACCACAAAAGACAGGGAGCAATGAGCAGTTCTTC
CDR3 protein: CASSPQKTGSNEQFF

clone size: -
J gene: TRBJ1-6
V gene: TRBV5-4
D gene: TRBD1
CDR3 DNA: TGTGCCAGCAGCGCAACAGGGGTTGGTTCACCCCTCCACTTT
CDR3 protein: CASSATGVGSPLHF

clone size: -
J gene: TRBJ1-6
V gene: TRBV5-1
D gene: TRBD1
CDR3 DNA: TGCGCCAGCAGAAGAGGGACAGGAAGGAATTCACCCCTCCACTTT
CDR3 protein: CASRRGTGRNSPLHF

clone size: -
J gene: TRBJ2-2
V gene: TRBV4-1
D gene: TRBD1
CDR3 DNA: TGCGCCAGCAGCCAGGGACAGGACATCACCGGGGAGCTGTTTTTT
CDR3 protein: CASSQGQDITGELFF

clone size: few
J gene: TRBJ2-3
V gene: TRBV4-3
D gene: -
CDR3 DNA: TGCGCCAGCAGCCAAGGGGCGAGCGGAAGCACAGATACGCAGTATTTT
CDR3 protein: CASSQGASGSTDTQYF

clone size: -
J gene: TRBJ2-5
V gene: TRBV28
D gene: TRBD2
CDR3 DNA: TGTGCCAGCAGACGGACTAGCGCCTTACAAGAGACCCAGTACTTC
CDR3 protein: CASRRTSALQETQYF

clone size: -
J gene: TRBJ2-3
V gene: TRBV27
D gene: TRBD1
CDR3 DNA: TGTGCCAGCAGGCCAACAGGGGGAAGGGATACGCAGTATTTT
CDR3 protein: CASRPTGGRDTQYF

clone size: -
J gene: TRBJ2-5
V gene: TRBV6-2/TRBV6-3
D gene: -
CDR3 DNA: TGTGCCAGCAGTTCGGACTGGGGGCAGACCCAGTACTTC
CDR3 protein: CASSSDWGQTQYF

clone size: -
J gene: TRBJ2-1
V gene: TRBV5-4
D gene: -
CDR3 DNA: TGTGCCAGCACCCCCGCGGCCCGACTAGGGTACAATGAGCAGTTCTTC
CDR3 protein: CASTPAARLGYNEQFF

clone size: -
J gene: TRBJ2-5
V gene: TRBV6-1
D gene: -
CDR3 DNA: TGTGCCAGCAGTGAAGCGCGGGGGCCGATCGGGTACTTC
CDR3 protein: CASSEARGPIGYF

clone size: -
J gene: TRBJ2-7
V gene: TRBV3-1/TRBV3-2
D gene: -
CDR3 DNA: TGTGCCAGCAGCCAAGACTTTGCGGGACCCTACGAGCAGTACTTC
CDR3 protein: CASSQDFAGPYEQYF

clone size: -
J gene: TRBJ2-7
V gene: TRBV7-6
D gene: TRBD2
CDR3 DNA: TGTGCCAGCAGCTCTCCCCCGGGACTAGGGAGCTCCTACGAGCAGTACTTC
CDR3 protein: CASSSPPGLGSSYEQYF

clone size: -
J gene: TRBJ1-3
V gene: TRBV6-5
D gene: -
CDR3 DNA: TGTGCCAGCAGCCCCTTCCTCGGAAACACCATATATTTT
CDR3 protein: CASSPFLGNTIYF

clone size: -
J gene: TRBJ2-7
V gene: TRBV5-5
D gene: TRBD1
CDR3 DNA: TGTGCCAGCAGCTCCCCGGGACAGGACCTCATCGAGCAGTACTTC
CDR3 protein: CASSSPGQDLIEQYF

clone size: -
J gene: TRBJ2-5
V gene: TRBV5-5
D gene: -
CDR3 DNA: TGTGCCAGCAGCTTAGTCGCATCCAGGGTAGGAGAGACCCAGTACTTC
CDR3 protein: CASSLVASRVGETQYF

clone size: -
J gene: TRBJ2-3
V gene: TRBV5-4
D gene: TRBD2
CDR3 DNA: TGTGCCAGCAGCTTATTTCGGGGGGGCGGGTCGGATACGCAGTATTTT
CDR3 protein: CASSLFRGGGSDTQYF

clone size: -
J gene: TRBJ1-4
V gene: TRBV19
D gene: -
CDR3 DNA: TGTGCCAGTAGTGACTGGATTAATGAAAAACTGTTTTTT
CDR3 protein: CASSDWINEKLFF

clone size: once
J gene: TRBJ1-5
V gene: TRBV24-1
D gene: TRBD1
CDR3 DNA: TGTGCCACGCAAAACCCGACAGGGAACAATCAGCCCCAGCATTTT
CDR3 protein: CATQNPTGNNQPQHF

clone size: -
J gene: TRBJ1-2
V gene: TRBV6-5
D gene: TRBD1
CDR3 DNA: TGTGCCAGCAGTGACTCGACAGGGCTGAGTGGCTACACCTTC
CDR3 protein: CASSDSTGLSGYTF

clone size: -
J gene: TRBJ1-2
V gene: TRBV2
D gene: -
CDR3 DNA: TGTGCCAGCAGTTATACCCAGGGTCTCGATGGCTACACCTTC
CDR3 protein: CASSYTQGLDGYTF

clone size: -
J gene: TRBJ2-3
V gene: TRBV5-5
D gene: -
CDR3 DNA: TGTGCCAGCAGCTTGGCTCCAGGTAGCACAGATACGCAGTATTTT
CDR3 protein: CASSLAPGSTDTQYF

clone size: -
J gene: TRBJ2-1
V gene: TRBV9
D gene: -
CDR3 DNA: TGTGCCAGCAGCGTAGTTTCTGAGGGTGAGCAGTTCTTC
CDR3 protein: CASSVVSEGEQFF

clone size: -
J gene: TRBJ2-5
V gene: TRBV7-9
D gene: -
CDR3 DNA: TGTGCCAGCGGCACAGAGACCCAGTACTTC
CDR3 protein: CASGTETQYF

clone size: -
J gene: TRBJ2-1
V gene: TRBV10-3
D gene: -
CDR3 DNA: TGTGCCATCCAGAATAGCAGGGGGGACAATGAGCAGTTCTTC
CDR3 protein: CAIQNSRGDNEQFF

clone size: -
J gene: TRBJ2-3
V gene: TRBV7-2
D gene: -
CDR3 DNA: TGTGCCAGCAGCTTCCCGGGAACTAGCACAGATACGCAGTATTTT
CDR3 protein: CASSFPGTSTDTQYF

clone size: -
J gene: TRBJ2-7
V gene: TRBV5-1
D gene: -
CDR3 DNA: TGCGCCAGCAGCTTCCCCGGGTCCAGGGGTGTTTTCTACGAGCAGTACTTC
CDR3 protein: CASSFPGSRGVFYEQYF

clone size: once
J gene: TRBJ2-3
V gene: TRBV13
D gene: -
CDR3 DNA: TGTGCCAGCAGCTTAGCGGGGGGCAGGAGAGATACGCAGTATTTT
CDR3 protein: CASSLAGGRRDTQYF

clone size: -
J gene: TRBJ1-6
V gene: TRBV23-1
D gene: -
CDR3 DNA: TGCGCCAGCAGTCACCCGGGTGGAGCAGGGATTAATTCACCCCTCCACTTT
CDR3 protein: CASSHPGGAGINSPLHF

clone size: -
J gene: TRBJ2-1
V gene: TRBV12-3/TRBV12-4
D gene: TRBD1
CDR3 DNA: TGTGCCAGTAGTCGGACAGGGAAGGTCGAGCAGTTCTTC
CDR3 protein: CASSRTGKVEQFF

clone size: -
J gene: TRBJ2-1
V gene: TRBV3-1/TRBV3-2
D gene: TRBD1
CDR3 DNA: TGTGCCAGCAGCGTCCCGGGACAGGGGAGACGGGAGCAGTTCTTC
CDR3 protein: CASSVPGQGRREQFF

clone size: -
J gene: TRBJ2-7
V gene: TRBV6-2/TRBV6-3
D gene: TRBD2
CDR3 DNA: TGTGCCAGCAGCAGGACTAGTGTTGAGCAGTACTTC
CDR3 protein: CASSRTSVEQYF

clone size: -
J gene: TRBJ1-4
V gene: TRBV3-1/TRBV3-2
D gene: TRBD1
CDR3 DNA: TGTGCCAGCAGCCAATTCCCGGGACAGGGCGATTTAAGGGAAAAACTGTTTTTT
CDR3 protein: CASSQFPGQGDLREKLFF

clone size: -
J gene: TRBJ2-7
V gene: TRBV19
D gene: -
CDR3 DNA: TGTGCCAGTAGTAGGTCCAGGGGGAGGTACGAGCAGTACTTC
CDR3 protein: CASSRSRGRYEQYF

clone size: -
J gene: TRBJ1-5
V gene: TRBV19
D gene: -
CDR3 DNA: TGTGCCAGTAGGACTTCCCCGTCTAGCAATCAGCCCCAGCATTTT
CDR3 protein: CASRTSPSSNQPQHF

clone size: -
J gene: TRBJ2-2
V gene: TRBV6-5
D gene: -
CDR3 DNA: TGTGCCAGCAGTTCAAGATCGGTGAACACCGGGGAGCTGTTTTTT
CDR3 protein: CASSSRSVNTGELFF

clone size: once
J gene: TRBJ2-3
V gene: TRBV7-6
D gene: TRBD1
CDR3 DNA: TGTGCCAGCAGCACCTACAGGGGAACCAACACAGATACGCAGTATTTT
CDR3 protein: CASSTYRGTNTDTQYF

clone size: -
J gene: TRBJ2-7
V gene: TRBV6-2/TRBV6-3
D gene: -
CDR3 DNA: TGTGCCAGCAGTTACCCTCTATCCGGGACATACGAGCAGTACTTC
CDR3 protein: CASSYPLSGTYEQYF

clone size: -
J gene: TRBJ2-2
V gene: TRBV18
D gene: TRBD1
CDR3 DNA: TGTGCCAGCTCACCAAGACAGGGGAACGGGGAGCTGTTTTTT
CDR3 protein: CASSPRQGNGELFF

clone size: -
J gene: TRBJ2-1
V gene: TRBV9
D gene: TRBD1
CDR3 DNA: TGTGCCAGCAGCCCCAGGGGGCGGGACGGATACAATGAGCAGTTCTTC
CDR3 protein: CASSPRGRDGYNEQFF